This T cell receptor (beta chain) was retrieved from a study of blood T cell repertoires in COVID-19. About the study: PBMCs, B-cell-depleted T cells, or T cells provided the cDNA or gDNA that made up the material.

Participant-reported clinical history was the basis for cohort assignment. Here immunoSEQ multiplex PCR was the method, and the copy in TCRdb shows in-frame clones only, minus some. Altogether about 230,000 clones are present, over 75% being singletons, with the ten largest covering roughly 15%. The germline V gene has CDR1 SGHAT and CDR2 FQDESV (reference sequence). This CDR3 comprises 15 residues. V lost 0 bases to trimming and J lost 1 base, with 10 bases between them. Sequencing input: PBMCs or T cells enriched from blood (not recorded which). The rearrangement joins TRBV11-1 to TRBJ2-7, with D hard to call. This TCR derives from a man younger than 35 who had recovered from COVID-19. The DNA for the CDR3 is TGTGCCAGCAGCTTAGCCCCAGGTGTTTCCTACGAGCAGTACTTC. Encoded protein: CASSLAPGVSYEQYF.